The rows below give T cell receptor beta chains drawn from one sample of a study of OX40 agonist ivuxolimab in advanced cancers. The assay was immunoSEQ multiplex PCR, and TCRdb's table has in-frame clones only and misses some. Seen here are tens of thousands of clones, around 90% observed once, and the top ten hold 0.65%. The source material was CD4+ or CD8+ T cells sorted from blood, sampled in a trial of the OX40 agonist ivuxolimab. The receptors originated from an adult with an advanced solid tumor such as melanoma, head and neck, liver or kidney cancer. CDR3s include the opening cysteine and the closing phenylalanine or tryptophan. Each record gives: J gene, V gene, clone size, D gene, CDR3 length, CDR3 protein, CDR3 DNA. A D gene is named only where the DNA matches it firmly. Expanded clones are given a class, and other clones once, few, many or no size at all.

J: TRBJ2-7; V: TRBV2; size: NA; D: TRBD2; length: 13; CDR3: CASRTSGSHEQYF; DNA: TGTGCCAGCAGGACTAGCGGGAGCCACGAGCAGTACTTC
J: TRBJ2-1; V: TRBV5-4; size: NA; D: TRBD1; length: 15; CDR3: CASSLEGQGSNEQFF; DNA: TGTGCCAGCAGCTTAGAGGGACAGGGTTCGAATGAGCAGTTCTTC
J: TRBJ2-1; V: TRBV5-4; size: once; D: TRBD1; length: 16; CDR3: CASSLARQGLDNEQFF; DNA: TGTGCCAGCAGCTTGGCGAGACAGGGATTAGACAATGAGCAGTTCTTC
J: TRBJ1-1; V: TRBV7-9; size: NA; D: TRBD1; length: 13; CDR3: CASSLDRVGEAFF; DNA: TGTGCCAGCAGCTTGGACAGGGTCGGTGAAGCTTTCTTT
J: TRBJ1-2; V: TRBV2; size: NA; D: NA; length: 13; CDR3: CASSEKVKGDYTF; DNA: TGTGCCAGCAGTGAAAAGGTGAAGGGGGACTACACCTTC
J: TRBJ2-3; V: TRBV5-1; size: NA; D: NA; length: 14; CDR3: CASSLAATTDTQYF; DNA: TGCGCCAGCAGCTTGGCAGCTACCACAGATACGCAGTATTTT
J: TRBJ1-6; V: TRBV11-2; size: once; D: NA; length: 15; CDR3: CASSLLVGVVSPLHF; DNA: TGTGCCAGCAGCTTACTGGTGGGGGTTGTGTCACCCCTCCACTTT
J: TRBJ2-1; V: TRBV5-4; size: few; D: NA; length: 14; CDR3: CASSSGLDYNEQFF; DNA: TGTGCCAGCAGCTCGGGACTGGACTACAATGAGCAGTTCTTC
J: TRBJ2-7; V: TRBV7-6; size: NA; D: TRBD2; length: 15; CDR3: CASSARTSGTSEQYF; DNA: TGTGCCAGCAGCGCCCGGACTAGCGGGACTAGTGAGCAGTACTTC
J: TRBJ2-7; V: TRBV18; size: few; D: NA; length: 16; CDR3: CASSPRDPGGSIEQYF; DNA: TGTGCCAGCTCACCCCGGGACCCCGGAGGGTCGATCGAGCAGTACTTC
J: TRBJ2-1; V: TRBV19; size: few; D: NA; length: 13; CDR3: CASKISMHNEQFF; DNA: TGTGCCAGTAAAATCTCGATGCACAATGAGCAGTTCTTC
J: TRBJ1-5; V: TRBV5-1; size: NA; D: NA; length: 13; CDR3: CASSKDSNQPQHF; DNA: TGCGCCAGCAGCAAAGACAGCAATCAGCCCCAGCATTTT
J: TRBJ2-1; V: TRBV23-1; size: NA; D: TRBD2; length: 20; CDR3: CASSQSCGTAGTRTWGEQFF; DNA: TGCGCCAGCAGTCAATCGTGTGGAACGGCAGGGACTAGGACATGGGGTGAGCAGTTCTTC
J: TRBJ1-5; V: TRBV19; size: NA; D: NA; length: 13; CDR3: CASSFRRDQPQHF; DNA: TGTGCCAGTTCATTCCGACGGGATCAGCCCCAGCATTTT
J: TRBJ1-5; V: TRBV11-3; size: NA; D: NA; length: 12; CDR3: CASSLEAQPQHF; DNA: TGTGCCAGCAGCTTAGAAGCTCAGCCCCAGCATTTT
J: TRBJ2-7; V: TRBV5-1; size: NA; D: TRBD1; length: 14; CDR3: CASSGTGVQYEQYF; DNA: TGCGCCAGCAGCGGGACAGGGGTCCAGTACGAGCAGTACTTC
J: TRBJ2-5; V: TRBV11-2; size: NA; D: NA; length: 16; CDR3: CASSLRGTLPQETQYF; DNA: TGTGCCAGCAGCTTACGCGGGACACTGCCTCAAGAGACCCAGTACTTC
J: TRBJ2-6; V: TRBV21-1; size: NA; D: NA; length: 17; CDR3: CASSKGSQSSGANVLTF; DNA: TGTGCCAGCAGCAAAGGGAGTCAGAGCTCTGGGGCCAACGTCCTGACTTTC
J: TRBJ2-7; V: TRBV5-6; size: NA; D: NA; length: 13; CDR3: CASSRYRVLEQYF; DNA: TGTGCCAGCAGTCGGTACAGGGTTCTCGAGCAGTACTTC
J: TRBJ2-1; V: TRBV29-1; size: NA; D: NA; length: 15; CDR3: CSVGPTAEVTAVQFF; DNA: TGCAGCGTTGGCCCGACAGCGGAAGTCACGGCGGTGCAGTTCTTC
J: TRBJ1-2; V: TRBV6-6; size: few; D: TRBD1; length: 13; CDR3: CASSRTGIDGYTF; DNA: TGTGCCAGCAGCAGGACAGGGATTGATGGCTACACCTTC
J: TRBJ2-2; V: TRBV5-1; size: NA; D: NA; length: 13; CDR3: CASSPGNTGELFF; DNA: TGCGCCAGCAGCCCGGGAAACACCGGGGAGCTGTTTTTT
J: TRBJ1-2; V: TRBV6-5; size: NA; D: NA; length: 13; CDR3: CASRQDSNYGYTF; DNA: TGTGCCAGCAGACAGGACAGTAACTATGGCTACACCTTC
J: TRBJ2-7; V: TRBV30; size: NA; D: NA; length: 21; CDR3: CAWSVRVGNRPLALLPYEQYF; DNA: TGTGCCTGGAGTGTACGAGTCGGGAATAGGCCCTTAGCCCTGCTTCCCTACGAGCAGTACTTC
J: TRBJ1-5; V: TRBV5-5; size: NA; D: NA; length: 17; CDR3: CASSWTPQLYSNQPQHF; DNA: TGTGCCAGCAGCTGGACACCACAGCTTTATAGCAATCAGCCCCAGCATTTT
J: TRBJ2-1; V: TRBV7-6; size: NA; D: NA; length: 16; CDR3: CASSNTGASSYNEQFF; DNA: TGTGCCAGCAGTAACACGGGAGCCAGCTCCTACAATGAGCAGTTCTTC
J: TRBJ1-1; V: TRBV10-3; size: NA; D: NA; length: 12; CDR3: CATGQTNTEAFF; DNA: TGTGCCACCGGACAGACGAACACTGAAGCTTTCTTT
J: TRBJ2-5; V: TRBV4-2; size: NA; D: TRBD2; length: 14; CDR3: CASSPLAGEETQYF; DNA: TGTGCCAGCAGCCCACTAGCGGGAGAAGAGACCCAGTACTTC
J: TRBJ2-3; V: TRBV30; size: NA; D: NA; length: 14; CDR3: CAWSGGVLTDTQYF; DNA: TGTGCCTGGAGTGGGGGGGTGCTCACAGATACGCAGTATTTT
J: TRBJ1-4; V: TRBV6-4; size: NA; D: NA; length: 14; CDR3: CASSRDTTNEKLFF; DNA: TGTGCCAGCAGCCGGGACACAACTAATGAAAAACTGTTTTTT
J: TRBJ2-7; V: TRBV5-4; size: NA; D: NA; length: 14; CDR3: CASSPRRPPYEQYF; DNA: TGTGCCAGCAGCCCCCGGAGGCCTCCTTACGAGCAGTACTTC
J: TRBJ2-2; V: TRBV2; size: once; D: NA; length: 12; CDR3: CASRLITGELFF; DNA: TGTGCCAGCCGACTTATCACCGGGGAGCTGTTTTTT
J: TRBJ2-7; V: TRBV18; size: NA; D: NA; length: 16; CDR3: CASSPQRGALSYEQYF; DNA: TGTGCCAGCTCACCACAACGCGGGGCGCTTTCCTACGAGCAGTACTTC
J: TRBJ1-2; V: TRBV11-2; size: NA; D: NA; length: 14; CDR3: CASSLGLMNYGYTF; DNA: TGTGCCAGCAGCTTGGGTTTGATGAACTATGGCTACACCTTC
J: TRBJ2-5; V: TRBV4-2; size: NA; D: TRBD2; length: 16; CDR3: CASSQDPAGGMETQYF; DNA: TGTGCCAGCAGCCAAGACCCGGCGGGGGGCATGGAGACCCAGTACTTC
J: TRBJ2-7; V: TRBV12-5; size: NA; D: TRBD2; length: 15; CDR3: CASGLVIAGTNEQYF; DNA: TGTGCTAGTGGTTTGGTAATAGCGGGCACCAACGAGCAGTACTTC
J: TRBJ1-4; V: TRBV15; size: NA; D: NA; length: 16; CDR3: CATSRDLERGNEKLFF; DNA: TGCGCCACCAGCAGAGATTTGGAGAGGGGGAATGAAAAACTGTTTTTT
J: TRBJ2-5; V: TRBV6-5; size: NA; D: TRBD2; length: 14; CDR3: CASREAGGRETQYF; DNA: TGTGCCAGCAGAGAAGCGGGGGGGCGAGAGACCCAGTACTTC
J: TRBJ1-1; V: TRBV30; size: once; D: NA; length: 12; CDR3: CAWATEVFEAFF; DNA: TGTGCCTGGGCCACGGAGGTCTTTGAAGCTTTCTTT
J: TRBJ1-3; V: TRBV30; size: NA; D: NA; length: 14; CDR3: CAWSLGSTGNTIYF; DNA: TGTGCCTGGAGTCTCGGGTCCACTGGAAACACCATATATTTT
J: TRBJ1-5; V: TRBV6-6; size: NA; D: NA; length: 14; CDR3: CASSYGAGNQPQHF; DNA: TGTGCCAGCAGTTACGGGGCCGGCAATCAGCCCCAGCATTTT
J: TRBJ2-5; V: TRBV7-2; size: NA; D: TRBD1; length: 15; CDR3: CASSPQTGAGETQYF; DNA: TGTGCCAGCAGCCCGCAGACAGGGGCGGGGGAGACCCAGTACTTC
J: TRBJ2-7; V: TRBV5-6; size: NA; D: NA; length: 11; CDR3: CASSLTYEQYF; DNA: TGTGCCAGCAGCTTGACCTACGAGCAGTACTTC
J: TRBJ1-1; V: TRBV5-1; size: NA; D: NA; length: 16; CDR3: CASKSLEVGLNTEAFF; DNA: TGCGCCAGCAAGTCCTTGGAGGTTGGGCTGAACACTGAAGCTTTCTTT
J: TRBJ1-5; V: TRBV7-9; size: NA; D: NA; length: 16; CDR3: CASSLGSEGSNQPQHF; DNA: TGTGCCAGCAGCTTAGGATCCGAGGGTAGCAATCAGCCCCAGCATTTT
J: TRBJ2-7; V: TRBV11-2; size: once; D: TRBD2; length: 19; CDR3: CASSSNRLAVKGPGYEQYF; DNA: TGTGCCAGCAGCTCAAATCGACTAGCGGTCAAGGGCCCAGGCTACGAGCAGTACTTC
J: TRBJ1-2; V: TRBV28; size: NA; D: NA; length: 12; CDR3: CASSLDNYGYTF; DNA: TGTGCCAGCAGTTTAGATAATTATGGCTACACCTTC
J: TRBJ1-4; V: TRBV19; size: NA; D: NA; length: 15; CDR3: CASSIDSGGGEKLFF; DNA: TGTGCCAGTAGTATAGATTCCGGGGGCGGAGAAAAACTGTTTTTT
J: TRBJ2-3; V: TRBV9; size: NA; D: TRBD1; length: 15; CDR3: CASSVGRGQRDTQYF; DNA: TGTGCCAGCAGCGTTGGTAGGGGGCAGAGAGATACGCAGTATTTT
J: TRBJ2-1; V: TRBV5-4; size: NA; D: TRBD1; length: 15; CDR3: CASSPRDRSYNEQFF; DNA: TGTGCCAGCAGCCCGAGGGACAGGTCCTACAATGAGCAGTTCTTC